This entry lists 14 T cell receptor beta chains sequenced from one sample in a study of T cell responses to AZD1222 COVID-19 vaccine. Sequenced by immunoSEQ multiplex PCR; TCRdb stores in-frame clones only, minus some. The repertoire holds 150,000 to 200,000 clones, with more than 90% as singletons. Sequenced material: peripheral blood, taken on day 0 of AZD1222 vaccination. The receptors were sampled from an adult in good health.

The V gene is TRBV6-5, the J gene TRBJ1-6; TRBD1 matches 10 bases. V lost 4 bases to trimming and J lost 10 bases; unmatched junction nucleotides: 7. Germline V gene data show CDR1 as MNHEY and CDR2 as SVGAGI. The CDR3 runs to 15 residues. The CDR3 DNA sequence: TGTGCCAGCAGTTCTCCGGGACAGGGGTGGTCACCCCTCCACTTT. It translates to CASSSPGQGWSPLHF.

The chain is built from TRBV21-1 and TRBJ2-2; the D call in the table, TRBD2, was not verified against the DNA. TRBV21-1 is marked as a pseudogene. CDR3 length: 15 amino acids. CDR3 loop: CASSKAPGVTGELFF. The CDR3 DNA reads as TGTGCCAGCAGCAAAGCACCGGGGGTCACCGGGGAGCTGTTTTTT.

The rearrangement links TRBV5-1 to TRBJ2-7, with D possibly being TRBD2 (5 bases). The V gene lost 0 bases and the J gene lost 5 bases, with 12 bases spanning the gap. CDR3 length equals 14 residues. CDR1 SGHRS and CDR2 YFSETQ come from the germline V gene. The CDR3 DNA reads TGCGCCAGCAGCTTGGCCGGAGGAGGTCACGAGCAGTACTTC. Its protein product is CASSLAGGGHEQYF.

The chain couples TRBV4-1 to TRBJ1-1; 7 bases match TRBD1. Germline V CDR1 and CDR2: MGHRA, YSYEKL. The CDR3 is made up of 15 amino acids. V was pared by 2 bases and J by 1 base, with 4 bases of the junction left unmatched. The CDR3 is CASSQRTGRNTEAFF. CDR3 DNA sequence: TGCGCCAGCAGCCAAAGGACAGGCCGGAACACTGAAGCTTTCTTT.

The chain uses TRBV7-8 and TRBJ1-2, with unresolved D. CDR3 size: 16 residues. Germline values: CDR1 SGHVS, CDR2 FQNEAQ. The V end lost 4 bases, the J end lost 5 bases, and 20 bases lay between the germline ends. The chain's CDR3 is CASSYISGRRTYGYTF. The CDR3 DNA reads TGTGCCAGCAGCTATATTAGTGGACGGAGGACGTATGGCTACACCTTC.

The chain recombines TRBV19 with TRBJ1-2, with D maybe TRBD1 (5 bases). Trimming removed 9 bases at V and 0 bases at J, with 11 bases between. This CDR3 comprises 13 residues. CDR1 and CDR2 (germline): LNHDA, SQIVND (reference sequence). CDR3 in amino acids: CASRARANYGYTF. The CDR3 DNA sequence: TGTGCCAGCCGGGCCAGGGCTAACTATGGCTACACCTTC.

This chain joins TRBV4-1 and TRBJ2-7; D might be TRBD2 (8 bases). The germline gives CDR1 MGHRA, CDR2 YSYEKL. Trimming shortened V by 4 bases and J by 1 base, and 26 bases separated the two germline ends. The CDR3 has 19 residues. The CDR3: CASSLRGNPWASGSYEQYF. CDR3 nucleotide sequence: TGCGCCAGCAGCCTCAGGGGGAACCCGTGGGCTAGCGGGTCCTACGAGCAGTACTTC.

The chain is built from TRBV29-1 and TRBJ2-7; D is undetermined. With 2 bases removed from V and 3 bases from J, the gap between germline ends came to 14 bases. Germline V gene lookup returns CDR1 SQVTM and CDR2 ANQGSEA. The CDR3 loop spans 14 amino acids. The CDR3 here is CSVEYEERSYEQYF. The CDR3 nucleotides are TGCAGCGTTGAATATGAGGAACGGAGCTACGAGCAGTACTTC.

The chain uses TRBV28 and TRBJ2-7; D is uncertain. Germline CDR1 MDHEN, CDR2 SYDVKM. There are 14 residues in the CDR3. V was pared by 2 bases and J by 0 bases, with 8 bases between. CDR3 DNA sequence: TGTGCCAGCAGTTTACACTCGATCTCCTACGAGCAGTACTTC. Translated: CASSLHSISYEQYF. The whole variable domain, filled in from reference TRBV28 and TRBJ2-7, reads DVKVTQSSRYLVKRTGEKVFLECVQDMDHENMFWYRQDPGLGLRLIYFSYDVKMKEKGDIPEGYSVSREKKERFSLILESASTNQTSMYLCASSLHSISYEQYFGPGTRLTVT.

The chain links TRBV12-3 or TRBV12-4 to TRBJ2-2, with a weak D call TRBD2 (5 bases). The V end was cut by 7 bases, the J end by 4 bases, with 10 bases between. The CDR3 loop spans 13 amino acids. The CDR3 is CASTFRGTGELFF. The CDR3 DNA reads TGTGCCAGCACGTTTCGGGGCACCGGGGAGCTGTTTTTT.

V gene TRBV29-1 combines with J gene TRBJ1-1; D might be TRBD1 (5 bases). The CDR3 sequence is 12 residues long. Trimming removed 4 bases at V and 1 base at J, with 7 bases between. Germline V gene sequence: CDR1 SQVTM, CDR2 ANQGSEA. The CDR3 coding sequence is TGCAGCGTTGCAGGGTGGAACACTGAAGCTTTCTTT. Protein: CSVAGWNTEAFF.

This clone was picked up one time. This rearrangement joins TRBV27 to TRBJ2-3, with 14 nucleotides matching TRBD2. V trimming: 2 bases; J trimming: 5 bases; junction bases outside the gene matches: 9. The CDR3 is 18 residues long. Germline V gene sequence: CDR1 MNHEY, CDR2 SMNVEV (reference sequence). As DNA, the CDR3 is TGTGCCAGCAGTTTAGTAGGGACTAGCGGGAGAACGGGAGATACGCAGTATTTT. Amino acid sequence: CASSLVGTSGRTGDTQYF.

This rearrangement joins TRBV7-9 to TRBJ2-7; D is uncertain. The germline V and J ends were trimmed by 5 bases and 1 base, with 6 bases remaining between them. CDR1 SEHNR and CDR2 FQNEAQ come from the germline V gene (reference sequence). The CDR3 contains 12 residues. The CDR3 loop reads CASSLPSYEQYF. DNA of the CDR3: TGTGCCAGCAGCCTCCCTTCCTACGAGCAGTACTTC.

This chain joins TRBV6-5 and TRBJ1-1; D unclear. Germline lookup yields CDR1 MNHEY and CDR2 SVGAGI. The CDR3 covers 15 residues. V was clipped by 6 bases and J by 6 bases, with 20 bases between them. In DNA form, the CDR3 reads TGTGCCAGCAGCTTTGGACCGTCCGGGGTGTCTGAAGCTTTCTTT. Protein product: CASSFGPSGVSEAFF.